The source of this T cell receptor beta chain is a study of CD8 T cells in Susac syndrome. Across the whole study: Blood was drawn from patients with Susac syndrome. At that point, they were therapy-naive, on corticosteroids, or on intravenous immunoglobulin alone.

Random hexamers were used to reverse transcribe 0.5 to 1 ug of RNA. Amplification of TCR beta CDR3 spanned 54 Vbeta and 13 Jbeta via immunoSEQ multiplex PCR. TCRdb independently ran MiXCR on the immunoSEQ multiplex PCR reads; one entry per CDR3 protein. Altogether 65,000 to 95,000 distinct CDR3 sequences are present, approximately 95% being singletons, with the ten largest covering about 0.94%. V was pared by 6 bases and J by 5 bases, with 13 bases between. CDR3 length: 12 residues. Germline V gives CDR1 SQVTM, CDR2 ANQGSEA. Details on this clonotype: What it recognizes is unknown.

The study, taken as a whole, reports: A handful of Susac-specific public clones appeared in CD8+ TEMRA repertoires, and roughly 15 in total CD8+ repertoires. The TCR sequencing and HLA analysis in the study involved a relatively small number of individuals, as the study acknowledged.

The source is a human donor with Susac syndrome. The V gene is TRBV29-1, the J gene TRBJ1-1; TRBD1 might be the D (6 bases). Sequencing input: CD8+ T cells from PBMCs. CDR3: CSVGQFGTEAFF. The CDR3 coding sequence is TGCAGCGTCGGACAGTTTGGGACTGAAGCTTTCTTT.